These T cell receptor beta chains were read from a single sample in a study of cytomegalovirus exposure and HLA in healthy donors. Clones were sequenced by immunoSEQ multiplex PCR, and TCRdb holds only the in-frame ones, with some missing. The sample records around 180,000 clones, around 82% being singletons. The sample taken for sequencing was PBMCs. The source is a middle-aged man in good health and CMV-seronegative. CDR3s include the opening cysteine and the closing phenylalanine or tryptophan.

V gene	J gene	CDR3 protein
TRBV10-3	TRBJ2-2	CAISGQTNTGELFF
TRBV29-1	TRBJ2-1	CSVAGGINEQFF
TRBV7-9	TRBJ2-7	CASSPQGDEQYF
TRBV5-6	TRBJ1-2	CASSLVWDRGYGYTF
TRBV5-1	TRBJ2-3	CASSLGGVADTQYF
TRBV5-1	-	CASSLAESSYEQYF
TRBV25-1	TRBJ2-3	CASSEYNQPSDGQYF
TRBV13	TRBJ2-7	CASSRRRDLRDEQYF
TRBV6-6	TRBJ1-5	CASHGQGSNQPQHF
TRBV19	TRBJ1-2	CASSIFTGGGYTF
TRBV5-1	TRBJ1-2	CASSLRPGNNGYTF
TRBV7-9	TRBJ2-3	CASSLEYRGRTSTDTQYF
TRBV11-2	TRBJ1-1	CASRGGDEKAFF
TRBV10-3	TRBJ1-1	CAISDPVNTEAFF
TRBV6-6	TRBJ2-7	CASSYGSSGGVYEQYF
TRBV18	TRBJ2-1	CASAAPSGGGRNEQFF
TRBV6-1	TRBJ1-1	CASRAGHLNTEAFF
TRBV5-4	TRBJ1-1	CASSLGRGDTEAFF
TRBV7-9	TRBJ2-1	CSSSPRGGERVGDEQFF
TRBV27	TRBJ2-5	CASSFLSSGGAVETQYF
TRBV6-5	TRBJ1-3	CASMPGSSSGNTIYF
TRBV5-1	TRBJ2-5	CASSFQGARETQYF
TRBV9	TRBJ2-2	CASSVAAIPSPSTGELFF
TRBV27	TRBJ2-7	CASSLSAGGFYEQYF
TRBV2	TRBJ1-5	CASSWEARSGQPQHF
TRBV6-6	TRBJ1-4	CASSQPREWTNEKLFF
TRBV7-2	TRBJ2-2	CASSPDRGNTGELFF
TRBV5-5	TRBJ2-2	CASSWTGQNTGELFF
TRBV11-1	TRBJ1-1	CASTDSTPIDTEAFF
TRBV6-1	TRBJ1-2	CASSDGGKGTF
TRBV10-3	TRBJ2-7	CAIRLAGGHEQYF
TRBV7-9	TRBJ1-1	CASSLGLLEAFF
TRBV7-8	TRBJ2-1	CASTGPTSGTYNEQFF